One and the same sample provided the 19 T cell receptor beta chains below, sequenced in a study of PD-L1 blockade in urothelial cancer. Using immunoSEQ multiplex PCR, the repertoire was profiled, and TCRdb retains in-frame clones only, with some absent. This table has some 53,000 clones, around 80% appearing once. Noted time point: pretreatment peripheral blood. The material was PBMCs, obtained around atezolizumab (anti-PD-L1) treatment. The origin of the receptors is a man between 65 and 85 years old with urothelial cancer.

This chain connects TRBV6-1 to TRBJ2-1; 8 bases match TRBD2. J gave up 0 bases and V 3 bases, and 10 bases lay outside the gene matches. Per the germline V gene, CDR1 is MNHNS and CDR2 is SASEGT. The CDR3 length is 18 residues. CDR3 DNA: TGTGCCAGCAGTGATATAGCGGGATTCTCGAACTCCTACAATGAGCAGTTCTTC. It translates to CASSDIAGFSNSYNEQFF.

This clone turned up a few times. The rearrangement uses TRBV5-1 and TRBJ2-5; TRBD1 aligns across 10 bases. Germline CDR1 and CDR2: SGHRS and YFSETQ. After removal of 7 bases from V and 4 bases from J, the junction contained 7 bases not matched to a gene. The CDR3 consists of 14 residues. CDR3 sequence: CASGDWTGGETQYF. The CDR3 nucleotides read TGCGCCAGCGGTGATTGGACAGGGGGAGAGACCCAGTACTTC.

J is TRBJ2-7 and V is TRBV4-3, with 7 bases fitting TRBD1. Germline V gene lookup returns CDR1 LGHNA and CDR2 YSLEER. CDR3 size: 15 residues. V shed 0 bases and J 5 bases; nucleotides not matched to a gene: 7. In DNA, the CDR3 is TGCGCCAGCAGCCAAGAGACAGGGCCGTGGGACGAGCAGTACTTC. It yields the protein CASSQETGPWDEQYF.

This chain joins TRBV18 and TRBJ2-7; 9 nucleotides agree with TRBD1. V trimming: 3 bases; J trimming: 6 bases; junction bases outside the gene matches: 3. CDR1 is KGHSH and CDR2 is LQKENI in the germline V gene. CDR3 length: 13 amino acids. CDR3 protein: CASSPGQGIEQYF. In nucleotides, the CDR3 is TGTGCCAGCTCACCCGGACAGGGGATCGAGCAGTACTTC.

There are a few counts of this clone. The chain uses TRBV5-5 and TRBJ2-1; 8 bases agree with TRBD1. CDR3 length equals 14 residues. Per germline, CDR1 SGHKS and CDR2 YYEKEE (reference sequence). J lost 8 bases, V lost 6 bases, and 10 bases had no gene match. In nucleotides, the CDR3 is TGTGCCAGCATGCCCCCGGGACAGGTTTATGAGCAGTTCTTC. This gives the protein CASMPPGQVYEQFF.

The rearrangement links TRBV7-2 to TRBJ2-1, with 11 bases identical to TRBD2. Unmatched junction bases numbered 9, after V lost 5 bases and J lost 3 bases. The CDR3 runs to 17 residues. Germline V gene data show CDR1 as SGHTA and CDR2 as FQGNSA. CDR3 in amino acids: CASSQTPGTSGYNEQFF. The CDR3 DNA follows: TGTGCCAGCAGCCAGACCCCCGGGACTAGCGGCTACAATGAGCAGTTCTTC.

This chain links TRBV6-1 with TRBJ2-5; maybe TRBD1 (6 bases). V lost 5 bases and J lost 5, with 18 bases in between. This CDR3 has 15 residues. Per the germline V gene, CDR1 is MNHNS and CDR2 is SASEGT. The CDR3 loop reads CASSPNQGIRETQYF. In nucleotides, the CDR3 is TGTGCCAGCAGTCCCAACCAGGGGATTCGGGAGACCCAGTACTTC.

As DNA, the CDR3 is TGTGCCAGCAGCTTAGACGGGGTGTCGGGGACAGATACGCAGTATTTT. Protein: CASSLDGVSGTDTQYF. This chain links TRBV11-3 with TRBJ2-3; D may be TRBD2 (5 bases). There are 16 residues in the CDR3. Germline assignment: CDR1 SGHNT and CDR2 YENEEA. Trimming took 0 bases from V and 3 from J, leaving 13 bases between them.

This rearrangement joins TRBV7-3 to TRBJ1-3; 12 bases agree with TRBD1. Per germline, CDR1 SGHTA and CDR2 FQGTGA. With V trimmed by 5 bases and J by 4 bases, 6 bases remained unmatched. This CDR3 comprises 16 residues. The CDR3 here is CASSARGTGGGNTIYF. The DNA of the CDR3 is TGTGCCAGCAGCGCGCGGGGGACAGGGGGCGGAAACACCATATATTTT.

J is TRBJ2-3 and V is TRBV10-3, with D unresolved. The germline gives CDR1 ENHRY, CDR2 SYGVKD. CDR3 length: 11 residues. Deletions cut 7 bases from V and 10 bases from J, with 12 bases between. The CDR3 DNA reads TGTGCCATCATGGCGTCAGGTGCGCAGTATTTT. Its protein product is CAIMASGAQYF.

V and J are TRBV9 and TRBJ2-6, with 9 bases that match TRBD1. The CDR3 is 19 residues long. CDR1 is SGDLS, CDR2 YYNGEE, per germline. The J segment lost 3 bases and the V segment lost 1 base, leaving 11 bases of the junction unmatched. The CDR3 reads CASSVSASYRGLGANVLTF. In DNA form, the CDR3 reads TGTGCCAGCAGCGTATCGGCAAGCTACAGGGGGCTTGGGGCCAACGTCCTGACTTTC.

V gene TRBV5-4 combines with J gene TRBJ1-4; 10 bases match TRBD1. The V and J ends lost 2 bases and 6 bases, in that order; junction bases with no gene match: 10. CDR1 and CDR2 from the germline V gene are SGHNT and YYREEE (reference sequence). The CDR3 extends over 17 amino acids. The CDR3 bases are TGTGCCAGCAGCTTTGGACAGGGGGAGATCGCATATGAAAAACTGTTTTTT. Amino acid sequence: CASSFGQGEIAYEKLFF.

The CDR3 loop reads CASSAGQANEQFF. The CDR3, as DNA: TGTGCCAGCAGCGCTGGACAGGCCAATGAGCAGTTCTTC. This chain uses TRBV7-6 with TRBJ2-1; the match to TRBD1 covers 7 bases. V was clipped by 5 bases and J by 6 bases; unmatched bases: 4. CDR1 and CDR2 from the germline V gene are SGHVS and FNYEAQ. This CDR3 has 13 amino acids.

The V call is TRBV27, the J call TRBJ2-6; no definite D call. The CDR3 runs to 13 residues. CDR1 is MNHEY, CDR2 SMNVEV, per germline (reference sequence). The V gene lost 8 bases and the J gene lost 0 bases, with 5 bases spanning the gap. CDR3 in amino acids: CASRLSGANVLTF. The DNA for the CDR3 is TGTGCCAGCCGACTCTCTGGGGCCAACGTCCTGACTTTC.

This sequence joins TRBV28 and TRBJ2-2; no clear D. V shed 8 bases and J shed 0 bases, with 7 bases lying between them. CDR1 MDHEN and CDR2 SYDVKM come from the germline V gene. This CDR3 comprises 13 residues. CDR3 loop: CASLQPNTGELFF. In DNA, the CDR3 is TGTGCCAGCCTACAGCCGAACACCGGGGAGCTGTTTTTT.

This clone appeared many times. Here the CDR3 DNA reads TGTGCCAGCAGTGTCCGACTAGCTGATGGCTACGAGCAGTACTTC. Translating gives CASSVRLADGYEQYF. This sequence joins TRBV2 and TRBJ2-7; 7 nucleotides align to TRBD2. CDR1 and CDR2 from the germline V gene are SNHLY and FYNNEI. V lost 4 bases and J lost 3; bases outside the gene matches: 9. The CDR3 is 15 amino acids.

This clone was observed a few times. The chain joins TRBV27 to TRBJ2-1; 8 nucleotides align to TRBD1. The V gene end was trimmed by 7 bases and the J gene end by 7 bases; junction bases not matched to a gene: 9. Germline V gene sequence: CDR1 MNHEY, CDR2 SMNVEV (reference sequence). The CDR3 consists of 14 residues. CDR3 amino acids: CASNYGQGRNEQFF. DNA of the CDR3: TGTGCCAGCAATTACGGACAGGGTAGGAATGAGCAGTTCTTC.

The rearrangement joins TRBV2 to TRBJ2-7, with 7 bases fitting TRBD1. V lost 5 bases, J lost 0 bases, and 4 bases stayed unmatched. Looked up from germline, CDR1 is SNHLY and CDR2 is FYNNEI. This CDR3 has 14 amino acids. CDR3 sequence: CASSKQGSSYEQYF. The CDR3 DNA reads TGTGCCAGCAGTAAACAGGGGAGCTCCTACGAGCAGTACTTC.

The gene calls are TRBV6-1 and TRBJ2-3, with D possibly matching TRBD1 (6 bases). There are 14 residues in the CDR3. V dropped 2 bases and J dropped 4 bases, with 10 bases sitting between them. In germline, CDR1 is MNHNS, CDR2 SASEGT. The CDR3 reads CASSEFRGADTQYF. The CDR3 DNA is TGTGCCAGCAGTGAATTCAGGGGCGCAGATACGCAGTATTTT.